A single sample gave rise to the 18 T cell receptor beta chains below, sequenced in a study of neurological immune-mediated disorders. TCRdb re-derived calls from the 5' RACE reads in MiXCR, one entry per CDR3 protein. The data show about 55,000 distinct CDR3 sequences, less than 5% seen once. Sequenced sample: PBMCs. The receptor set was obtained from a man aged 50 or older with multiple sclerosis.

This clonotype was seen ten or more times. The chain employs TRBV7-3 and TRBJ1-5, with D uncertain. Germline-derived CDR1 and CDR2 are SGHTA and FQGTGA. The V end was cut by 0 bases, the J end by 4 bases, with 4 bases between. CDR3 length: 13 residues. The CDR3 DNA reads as TGTGCCAGCAGCTTAACGGGAAATCAGCCCCAGCATTTT. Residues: CASSLTGNQPQHF.

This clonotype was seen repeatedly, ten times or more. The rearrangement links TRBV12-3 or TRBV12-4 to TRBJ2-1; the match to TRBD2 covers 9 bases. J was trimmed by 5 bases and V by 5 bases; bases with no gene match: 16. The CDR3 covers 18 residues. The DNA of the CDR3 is TGTGCCAGCAGTCCGGGAGGTAGCGGGAGCGTTACGGACAATGAGCAGTTCTTC. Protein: CASSPGGSGSVTDNEQFF.

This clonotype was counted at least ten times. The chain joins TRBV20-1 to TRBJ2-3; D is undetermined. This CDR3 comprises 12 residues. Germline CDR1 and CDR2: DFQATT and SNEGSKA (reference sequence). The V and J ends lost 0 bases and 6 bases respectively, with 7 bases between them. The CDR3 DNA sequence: TGCAGTGCTAGAGATCGAAGTGATACGCAGTATTTT. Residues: CSARDRSDTQYF.

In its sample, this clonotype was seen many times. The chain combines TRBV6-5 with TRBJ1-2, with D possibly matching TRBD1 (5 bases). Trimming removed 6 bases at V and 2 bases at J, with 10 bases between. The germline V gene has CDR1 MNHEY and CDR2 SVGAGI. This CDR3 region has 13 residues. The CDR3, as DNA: TGTGCCAGCAGACATGACAGCAACTATGGCTACACCTTC. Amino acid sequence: CASRHDSNYGYTF.

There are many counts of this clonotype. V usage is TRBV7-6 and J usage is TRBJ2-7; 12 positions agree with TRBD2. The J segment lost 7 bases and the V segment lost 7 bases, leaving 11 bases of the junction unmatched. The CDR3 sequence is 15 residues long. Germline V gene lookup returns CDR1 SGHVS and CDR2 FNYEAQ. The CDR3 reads CASTDTSGRYGEQYF. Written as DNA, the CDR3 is TGTGCCAGCACTGATACTAGCGGGAGGTATGGGGAGCAGTACTTC. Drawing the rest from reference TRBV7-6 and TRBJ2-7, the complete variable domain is GAGVSQSPRYKVTKRGQDVALRCDPISGHVSLYWYRQALGQGPEFLTYFNYEAQQDKSGLPNDRFSAERPEGSISTLTIQRTEQRDSAMYRCASTDTSGRYGEQYFGPGTRLTVT.

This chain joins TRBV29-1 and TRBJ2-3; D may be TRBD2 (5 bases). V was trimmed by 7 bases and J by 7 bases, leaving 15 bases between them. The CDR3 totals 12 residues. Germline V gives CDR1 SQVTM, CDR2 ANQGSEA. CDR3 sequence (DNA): TGCAGCGACACGGGGTCGTTTAATACGCAGTATTTT. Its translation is CSDTGSFNTQYF.

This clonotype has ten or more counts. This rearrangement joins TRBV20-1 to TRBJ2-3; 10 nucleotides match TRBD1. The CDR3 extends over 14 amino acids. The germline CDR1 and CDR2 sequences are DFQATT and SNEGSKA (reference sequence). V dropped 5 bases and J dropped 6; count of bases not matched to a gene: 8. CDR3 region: CSAPGQGKKDTQYF. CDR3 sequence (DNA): TGCAGTGCTCCGGGACAGGGGAAGAAGGATACGCAGTATTTT.

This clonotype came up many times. CDR3 residues: CASSPRGDSGDTQYF. The CDR3 nucleotides read TGTGCCAGCAGTCCCCGGGGTGACTCTGGAGATACGCAGTATTTT. The chain carries TRBV27 and TRBJ2-3; a possible D gene is TRBD2 (5 bases). Looked up from germline, CDR1 is MNHEY and CDR2 is SMNVEV (reference sequence). This CDR3 region has 15 residues. V was shortened by 5 bases and J by 5 bases, with 17 bases between the two germline ends.

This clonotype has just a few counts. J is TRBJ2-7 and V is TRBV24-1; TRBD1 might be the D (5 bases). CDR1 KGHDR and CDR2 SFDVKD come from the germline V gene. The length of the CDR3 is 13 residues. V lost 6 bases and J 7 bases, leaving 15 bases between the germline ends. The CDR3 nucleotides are TGTGCCACCAGTACTGACAGCCCCAGAGAGCAGTACTTC. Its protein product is CATSTDSPREQYF.

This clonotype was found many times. The CDR3 DNA reads as TGTGCCAGCAGCTTAACGGGCGGACTAGGGTACGAGCAGTACTTC. Its translation: CASSLTGGLGYEQYF. The chain recombines TRBV7-2 with TRBJ2-7; 7 positions match TRBD2. Losses at the gene ends were 2 bases for V and 4 bases for J; bases not matched to a gene: 8. Germline-derived CDR1 and CDR2 are SGHTA and FQGNSA. The CDR3 sequence is 15 residues long.

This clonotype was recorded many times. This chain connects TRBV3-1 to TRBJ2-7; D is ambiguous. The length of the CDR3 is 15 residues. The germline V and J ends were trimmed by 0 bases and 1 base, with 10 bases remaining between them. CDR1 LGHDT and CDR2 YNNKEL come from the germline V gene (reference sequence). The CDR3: CASSQDSYPSYEQYF. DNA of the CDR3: TGTGCCAGCAGCCAAGACAGCTACCCATCCTACGAGCAGTACTTC.

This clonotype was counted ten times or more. The chain's CDR3 is CASRRTSGGKDTQYF. The DNA for the CDR3 is TGTGCCAGCAGGCGGACTAGCGGGGGAAAAGATACGCAGTATTTT. The genes are TRBV6-5 and TRBJ2-3; 13 nucleotides agree with TRBD2. Germline trimming cut 6 bases from V and 5 bases from J; bases unmatched to any gene: 5. Germline CDR1 is MNHEY and CDR2 is SVGAGI. The CDR3 consists of 15 residues.

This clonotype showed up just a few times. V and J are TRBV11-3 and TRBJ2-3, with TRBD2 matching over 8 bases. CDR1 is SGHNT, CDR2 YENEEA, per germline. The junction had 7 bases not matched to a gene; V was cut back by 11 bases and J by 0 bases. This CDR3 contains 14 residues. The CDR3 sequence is CASQLAASTDTQYF. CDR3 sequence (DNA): TGTGCCTCACAACTAGCGGCTAGCACAGATACGCAGTATTTT.

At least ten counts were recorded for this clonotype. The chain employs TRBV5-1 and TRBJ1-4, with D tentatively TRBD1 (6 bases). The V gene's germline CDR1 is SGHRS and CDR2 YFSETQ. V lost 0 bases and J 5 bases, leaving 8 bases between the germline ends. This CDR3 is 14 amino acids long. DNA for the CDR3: TGCGCCAGCAGCTTGGACAGGGCGAATGAAAAACTGTTTTTT. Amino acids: CASSLDRANEKLFF.

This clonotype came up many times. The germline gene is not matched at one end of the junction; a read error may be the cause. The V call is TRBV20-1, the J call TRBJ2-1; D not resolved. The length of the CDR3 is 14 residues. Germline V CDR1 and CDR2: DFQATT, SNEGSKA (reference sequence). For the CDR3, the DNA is TGCAGTCCTAGAACTGAGCGCTCCTCAGGCGAGCAGTTCTTC. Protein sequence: CSPRTERSSGEQFF.

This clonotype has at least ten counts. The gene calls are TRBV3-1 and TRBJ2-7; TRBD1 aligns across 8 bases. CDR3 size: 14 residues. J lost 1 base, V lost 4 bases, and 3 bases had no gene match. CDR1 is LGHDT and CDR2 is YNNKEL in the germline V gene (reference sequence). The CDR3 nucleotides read TGTGCCAGCAGCCTTGGACAGGGTTCCTACGAGCAGTACTTC. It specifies CASSLGQGSYEQYF.

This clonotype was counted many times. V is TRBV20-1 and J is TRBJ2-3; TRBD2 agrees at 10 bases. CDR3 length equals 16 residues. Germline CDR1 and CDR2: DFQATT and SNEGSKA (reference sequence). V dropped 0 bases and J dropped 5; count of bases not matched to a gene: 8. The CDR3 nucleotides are TGCAGTGCTAGAGATCCCAGCGGGGGGGCCAGAGATACGCAGTATTTT. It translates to CSARDPSGGARDTQYF.

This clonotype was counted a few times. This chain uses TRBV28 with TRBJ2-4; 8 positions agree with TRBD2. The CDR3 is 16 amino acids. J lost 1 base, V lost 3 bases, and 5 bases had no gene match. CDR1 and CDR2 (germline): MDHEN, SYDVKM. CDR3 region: CASSLSGSGAKNIQYF. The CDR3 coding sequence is TGTGCCAGCAGTTTGAGCGGGAGTGGGGCCAAAAACATTCAGTACTTC.